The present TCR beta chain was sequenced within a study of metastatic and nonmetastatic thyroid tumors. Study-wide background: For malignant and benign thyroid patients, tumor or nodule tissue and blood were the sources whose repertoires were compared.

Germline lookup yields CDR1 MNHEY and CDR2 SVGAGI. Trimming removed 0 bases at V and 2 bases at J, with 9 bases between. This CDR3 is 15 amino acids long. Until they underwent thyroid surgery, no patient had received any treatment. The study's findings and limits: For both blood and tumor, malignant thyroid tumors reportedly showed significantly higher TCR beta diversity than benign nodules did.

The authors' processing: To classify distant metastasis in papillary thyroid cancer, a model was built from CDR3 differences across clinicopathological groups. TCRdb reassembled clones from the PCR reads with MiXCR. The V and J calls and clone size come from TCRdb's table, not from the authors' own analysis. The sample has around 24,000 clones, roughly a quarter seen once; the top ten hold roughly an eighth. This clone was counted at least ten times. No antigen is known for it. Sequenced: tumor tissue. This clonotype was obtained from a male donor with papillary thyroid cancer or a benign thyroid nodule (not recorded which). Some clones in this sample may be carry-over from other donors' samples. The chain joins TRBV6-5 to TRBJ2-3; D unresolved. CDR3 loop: CASSYSRGYTDTQYF. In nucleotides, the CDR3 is TGTGCCAGCAGTTACTCGCGAGGCTACACAGATACGCAGTATTTT.